This T cell receptor (beta chain) is drawn from a study of early T cells in non-severe SARS-CoV-2 infection. V gave up 4 bases and J gave up 2 bases, with 11 bases separating them. Germline V gene lookup returns CDR1 SGHRS and CDR2 YFSETQ. The CDR3 length is 14 residues. TCRdb passed the 5' RACE reads through MiXCR, listing each CDR3 protein once. The sample has roughly 100,000 distinct CDR3 sequences; approximately 14% are singletons. This clonotype was seen a handful of times. The J gene is TRBJ2-3, the V gene TRBV5-1, with D tentatively TRBD2 (6 bases). The receptor was isolated from an adult who was a healthcare worker with PCR-confirmed SARS-CoV-2 infection or an uninfected control (not recorded which). The sample taken for sequencing was whole blood. CDR3 sequence: CASSLGTPTDTQYF. In DNA form, the CDR3 reads TGCGCCAGCAGCCTAGGGACTCCCACAGATACGCAGTATTTT.